The entry below describes one T cell receptor (beta chain). The CDR3 totals 16 residues. Germline V gene lookup returns CDR1 SGHTA and CDR2 FQGNSA. V lost 2 bases and J lost 0, with 11 bases in between. The data derive from a study of OX40 agonist ivuxolimab in advanced cancers. Study as a whole: The study gave patients intravenous ivuxolimab at 0.01 to 10 mg/kg every 2 weeks. Those treated in dose escalation had hepatocellular carcinoma, melanoma, renal cell cancer or head and neck cancer. Participants could have had prior anti-PD-1, anti-PD-L1 or anti-CTLA-4 therapy, and about 40% had some.

Assay: immunoSEQ multiplex PCR; the TCRdb copy retains only in-frame clones and omits some. Of 75,000 to 95,000 clones in the sample, around 87% are singletons; the top ten hold just over 2.5%. This sequence was found in an adult with an advanced solid tumor such as melanoma, head and neck, liver or kidney cancer. The V and J genes are TRBV7-2 and TRBJ1-5; D gene unclear. Sequenced material: CD4+ or CD8+ T cells sorted from blood, taken in a trial of the OX40 agonist ivuxolimab. The CDR3 loop is CASSLFAQNSNQPQHF. CDR3 DNA sequence: TGTGCCAGCAGCTTATTTGCCCAGAATAGCAATCAGCCCCAGCATTTT.